These 14 T cell receptor beta chains were all obtained from the same sample, sequenced in a study of a mutant IDH1 vaccine in newly diagnosed glioma. Profiled with immunoSEQ multiplex PCR; TCRdb holds only in-frame clones, not every one. The profile shows roughly 70,000 clones, approximately 87% of them singletons. For these receptors, no antigen is known. Indicated time point: week 23, last vaccination. Every vaccination contained 300 ug of the mutant IDH1 20-mer peptide and was paired with topical imiquimod. This specimen consisted of PBMCs, obtained from a glioma patient whose treatment included an IDH1 peptide vaccine. These receptors all come from a man in his late teens or twenties with glioma.

The genes are TRBV4-2 and TRBJ2-1; tentatively, D is TRBD2 (6 bases). Germline V gene lookup returns CDR1 LGHNA and CDR2 YNFKEQ. CDR3 size: 15 residues. V was clipped by 0 bases and J by 8 bases, with 14 bases between them. In nucleotides, the CDR3 is TGTGCCAGCAGCCAAGATATTAGTTGGAGGGATGAGCAGTTCTTC. Its translation: CASSQDISWRDEQFF.

Only a few counts were recorded for this clone. The chain uses TRBV9 and TRBJ1-1; D not certain. This CDR3 comprises 14 residues. V lost 0 bases and J 1 base, leaving 7 bases between the germline ends. Germline V CDR1 and CDR2: SGDLS, YYNGEE. The CDR3 here is CASSVARENTEAFF. CDR3 nucleotides: TGTGCCAGCAGCGTAGCTAGGGAGAACACTGAAGCTTTCTTT.

The chain is built from TRBV6-1 and TRBJ1-2; 9 positions match TRBD1. CDR3 size: 17 residues. Germline trimming cut 1 base from V and 0 bases from J; bases unmatched to any gene: 6. Per the germline V gene, CDR1 is MNHNS and CDR2 is SASEGT. The CDR3 loop reads CASSEGGDRDTNYGYTF. Here the CDR3 DNA reads TGTGCCAGCAGTGAAGGGGGGGACAGGGACACTAACTATGGCTACACCTTC.

The V gene is TRBV10-3, the J gene TRBJ2-3; a possible D gene is TRBD1 (5 bases). Germline V gene data show CDR1 as ENHRY and CDR2 as SYGVKD. The ends were cut back, 6 bases at V and 8 bases at J, with 21 bases in the middle. The CDR3 totals 15 residues. The CDR3 DNA is TGTGCCATCAGGCTCTTGGACACGGACGCCAGTACGCAGTATTTT. Translating gives CAIRLLDTDASTQYF.

This clone appeared once. Other nucleotide sequences from this sample produce the same CDR3. This chain joins TRBV11-2 and TRBJ2-7; D not resolved. The CDR3 contains 12 residues. Deletions cut 3 bases from V and 3 bases from J, with 6 bases between. The germline CDR1 and CDR2 sequences are SGHAT and FQNNGV. The CDR3 region is CASSLQGYEQYF. The CDR3 DNA is TGTGCCAGCAGCTTGCAAGGCTACGAGCAGTACTTC. The full variable domain, rest sourced from reference TRBV11-2 and TRBJ2-7, is EAGVAQSPRYKIIEKRQSVAFWCNPISGHATLYWYQQILGQGPKLLIQFQNNGVVDDSQLPKDRFSAERLKGVDSTLKIQPAKLEDSAVYLCASSLQGYEQYFGPGTRLTVT.

The chain is built from TRBV19 and TRBJ1-1, with D unresolved. CDR3 length equals 12 residues. Germline-derived CDR1 and CDR2 are LNHDA and SQIVND (reference sequence). Trimming removed 3 bases from V and 9 bases from J, with 11 bases in between. The chain's CDR3 is CASSIQRTKAFF. The DNA of the CDR3 is TGTGCCAGTAGTATCCAGCGGACGAAAGCTTTCTTT.

This clone was recorded a few times. The V gene is TRBV19, the J gene TRBJ1-1, with 7 bases lining up with TRBD1. Looked up from germline, CDR1 is LNHDA and CDR2 is SQIVND (reference sequence). J lost 5 bases, V lost 3 bases, and 6 bases had no gene match. The length of the CDR3 is 14 residues. The CDR3 loop reads CASSIDRDMTEAFF. CDR3 nucleotides: TGTGCCAGTAGTATCGACAGGGACATGACTGAAGCTTTCTTT.

The chain is built from TRBV5-6 and TRBJ1-2; D is uncertain. V shed 4 bases and J shed 1 base, with 5 bases lying between them. The CDR3 totals 12 residues. Germline V CDR1 and CDR2: SGHDT, YYEEEE. CDR3 loop: CASSLDNYGYTF. The DNA of the CDR3 is TGTGCCAGCAGCCTCGATAACTATGGCTACACCTTC. Full variable domain (rest looked up from reference TRBV5-6 and TRBJ1-2): DAGVTQSPTHLIKTRGQQVTLRCSPKSGHDTVSWYQQALGQGPQFIFQYYEEEERQRGNFPDRFSGHQFPNYSSELNVNALLLGDSALYLCASSLDNYGYTFGSGTRLTVV.

The chain is built from TRBV7-9 and TRBJ2-5; 8 bases line up with TRBD1. Germline V lookup: CDR1 SEHNR, CDR2 FQNEAQ (reference sequence). V lost 4 bases, J lost 2 bases, and 9 bases stayed unmatched. The CDR3 extends over 16 amino acids. CDR3 sequence: CASSSRTGPAQETQYF. CDR3 in DNA: TGTGCCAGCAGCTCAAGGACAGGGCCCGCTCAAGAGACCCAGTACTTC.

The chain combines TRBV4-1 with TRBJ2-2; D ambiguous. With 0 bases removed from V and 4 bases from J, the gap between germline ends came to 9 bases. The CDR3 has 15 amino acids. Germline CDR1 reads MGHRA; CDR2 reads YSYEKL. The CDR3 DNA sequence: TGCGCCAGCAGCCAAGACGCTGGGGTCACCGGGGAGCTGTTTTTT. This encodes CASSQDAGVTGELFF.

This clone was detected only once. This CDR3 is CASSLSGELFF. The CDR3 nucleotides are TGTGCCAGCAGTTTAAGCGGGGAGCTGTTTTTT. This chain connects TRBV27 to TRBJ2-2; D gene ambiguous. Germline lookup yields CDR1 MNHEY and CDR2 SMNVEV (reference sequence). The CDR3 extends over 11 amino acids. V was cut by 2 bases and J by 7 bases, with 2 bases left in between.

The chain combines TRBV6-6 with TRBJ2-7; TRBD2 matches 10 bases. V trimming: 5 bases; J trimming: 3 bases; junction bases outside the gene matches: 7. This CDR3 spans 15 amino acids. The germline V gene has CDR1 MNHNY and CDR2 SVGAGI (reference sequence). CDR3: CASSGRTSGLYEQYF. Here the CDR3 DNA reads TGTGCCAGCAGTGGACGGACTAGCGGTCTCTACGAGCAGTACTTC.

In its sample, this clone was seen a few times. The chain carries TRBV21-1 and TRBJ1-5; the DNA was not compared with TRBD1, the D call given in the table. TRBV21-1 is classified as a pseudogene. The CDR3 extends over 20 amino acids. CDR3 in amino acids: CASSKEADRVQGGGNQPQHF. CDR3 nucleotide sequence: TGTGCCAGCAGCAAAGAAGCGGACAGGGTACAAGGTGGGGGCAATCAGCCCCAGCATTTT.

This chain links TRBV7-9 with TRBJ1-1; no clear D. The CDR3 is 15 residues long. Germline-derived CDR1 and CDR2 are SEHNR and FQNEAQ (reference sequence). V was shortened by 2 bases and J by 3 bases, with 13 bases between the two germline ends. This CDR3 is CASSLYLGSDTEAFF. The CDR3 region has the DNA TGTGCCAGCAGCTTATATCTGGGAAGTGACACTGAAGCTTTCTTT.